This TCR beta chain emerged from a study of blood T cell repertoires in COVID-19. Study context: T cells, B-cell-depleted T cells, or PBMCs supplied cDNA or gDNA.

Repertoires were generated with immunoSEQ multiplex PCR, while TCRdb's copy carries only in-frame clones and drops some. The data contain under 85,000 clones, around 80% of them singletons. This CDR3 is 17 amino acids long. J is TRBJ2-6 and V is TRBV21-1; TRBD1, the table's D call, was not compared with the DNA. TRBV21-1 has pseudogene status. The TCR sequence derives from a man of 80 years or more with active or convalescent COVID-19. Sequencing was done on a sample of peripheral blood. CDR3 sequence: CASSKQEQGSGANVLTF. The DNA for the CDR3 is TGTGCCAGCAGCAAACAAGAACAGGGGTCTGGGGCCAACGTCCTGACTTTC.